Presented here are 27 T cell receptor beta chains from one specimen sequenced in a study of tumor-infiltrating lymphocytes in primary liver carcinoma. Blood RNA came from unsorted whole blood; germline DNA was also extracted. Synthesis of TCR beta cDNA was carried out from 500 ng total RNA with a constant-region primer. Construction of TCR beta libraries relied on three successive nested multiplex PCR rounds employing slightly modified ARM-PCR. The two initial PCR rounds, approximately 10 cycles each, used TRBV1-TRBV30 forward and C-beta reverse primers. TCRdb used MiXCR to reprocess the multiplex PCR reads, holding one entry per CDR3 protein. The table shows roughly 330,000 distinct CDR3 sequences, with almost 65% occurring only once. The specimen sequenced was peripheral blood. These receptors all stem from a man in his forties with primary liver carcinoma and hepatitis B virus infection.

For this clonotype: This may arise from a read error, as a much more abundant clone is one base away. The chain has TRBV12-3 or TRBV12-4 and TRBJ2-3; maybe TRBD2 (6 bases). This CDR3 has 13 residues. V lost 11 bases, J lost 4 bases, and 16 bases lay in between. The CDR3 loop reads CAGTIGSSDTQYF. Here the CDR3 DNA reads TGTGCCGGCACTATCGGGAGTTCAGATACGCAGTATTTT.

This clonotype was picked up one time. The gene calls are TRBV2 and TRBJ1-2, with 7 bases fitting TRBD1. This CDR3 region has 13 residues. Germline values: CDR1 SNHLY, CDR2 FYNNEI. The trim removed 6 bases at V and 2 bases at J, leaving 3 bases unmatched. CDR3 in amino acids: CASRGRGNYGYTF. In DNA form, the CDR3 reads TGTGCCAGCAGGGGCAGGGGGAACTATGGCTACACCTTC.

This clonotype came up many times. The rearrangement joins TRBV10-3 to TRBJ2-4; the D gene is possibly TRBD2 (5 bases). Germline V gene sequence: CDR1 ENHRY, CDR2 SYGVKD. The CDR3 is 15 amino acids. V was pared by 0 bases and J by 9 bases, with 15 bases between. The CDR3 spells CAISESGDTGSIQYF. CDR3 nucleotide sequence: TGTGCCATCAGTGAGTCAGGAGACACGGGGAGCATTCAGTACTTC.

A note on this clonotype: A junction boundary mismatches the germline segment, possibly from a read error. The V gene is TRBV6-5, the J gene TRBJ2-7; D is unclear. The CDR3 length is 14 residues. Germline V gene lookup returns CDR1 MNHEY and CDR2 SVGAGI. CDR3: CACSPSGNTYEQHF. In DNA form, the CDR3 reads TGTGCCTGCAGCCCATCAGGAAACACCTACGAGCAGCACTTC.

Points on this clonotype: An end of the junction does not agree with germline; a read error may underlie this. The CDR3 DNA sequence: TGTGCCAGCAGCTTTCCAGCGGAGTACGGGCAGTACTTC. This translates into CASSFPAEYGQYF. J is TRBJ2-7 and V is TRBV11-2; tentative D call: TRBD2 (5 bases). The CDR3 is made up of 13 amino acids. Germline V gene sequence: CDR1 SGHAT, CDR2 FQNNGV.

This clonotype showed up just once. This clone may be a read error of a much larger clone one base away. This chain joins TRBV12-3 or TRBV12-4 and TRBJ2-5; 8 bases fit TRBD1. With 5 bases clipped from V and 0 bases from J, the junction kept 5 bases outside the gene matches. The CDR3 consists of 15 residues. CDR3 sequence (DNA): TGTGCCAGCAGTCAGACAGGGGCGTACCAAGAGACCCAGTACTTC. Translated: CASSQTGAYQETQYF.

Worth noting for this clonotype: Because it lacks the conserved phenylalanine or tryptophan at the end, this CDR3 is likely a read error. The rearrangement links TRBV6-1 to TRBJ2-6; tentatively, D is TRBD1 (6 bases). CDR3 length: 20 amino acids. Trimming stripped 1 base from V and 1 base from J, with 20 bases between. CDR1 is MNHNS and CDR2 is SASEGT in the germline V gene. CDR3 sequence: CASSEEFTRDMGSGANVLTL. The CDR3 DNA reads TGTGCCAGCAGTGAAGAATTTACGAGGGACATGGGTTCTGGGGCCAACGTCCTGACTCTC.

The chain joins TRBV5-1 to TRBJ1-1, with D uncertain. CDR3 length equals 13 residues. CDR1 and CDR2 from the germline V gene are SGHRS and YFSETQ. Deletions cut 3 bases from V and 3 bases from J, with 9 bases between. CDR3 DNA sequence: TGCGCCAGCAGCTATGAACATGACACTGAAGCTTTCTTT. This encodes CASSYEHDTEAFF.

This clonotype has just one count. A much larger clone differs by one base, so this may be a read error. J is TRBJ2-1 and V is TRBV6-2 or TRBV6-3, with 7 bases lining up with TRBD2. The CDR3 is made up of 15 amino acids. Looked up from germline, CDR1 is MNHEY and CDR2 is SVGEGT. CDR3 DNA: TGTGCCAGCAGTTTGGGACTACCATCCTACAATAAGCAGTTCTTC. This translates into CASSLGLPSYNKQFF.

Concerning this clonotype: Germline and junction disagree at one end, which may indicate a read error. CDR3: CAGSLRRFSSYEQYF. CDR3 nucleotides: TGTGCCGGCAGCTTGCGGCGTTTTAGCTCCTACGAGCAGTACTTC. This chain links TRBV5-6 with TRBJ2-7, with D unclear. CDR1 is SGHDT, CDR2 YYEEEE, per germline. The CDR3 runs 15 residues.

The chain employs TRBV6-5 and TRBJ2-7; the D gene is possibly TRBD2 (6 bases). Germline V CDR1 and CDR2: MNHEY, SVGAGI. This CDR3 contains 16 residues. Between the trimmed V and J ends, which lost 8 bases and 12 bases, there was a span of 32 bases. The CDR3 reads CASLKSTGVVPTQVYF. Written as DNA, the CDR3 is TGTGCCAGCCTAAAATCAACGGGGGTAGTCCCCACCCAAGTGTACTTC.

CDR3 loop: CASSKAPAGSDTQYF. DNA of the CDR3: TGCGCCAGCAGCAAGGCTCCTGCAGGTTCAGATACGCAGTATTTT. V usage is TRBV5-1 and J usage is TRBJ2-3, with unresolved D. This CDR3 has 15 residues. Germline lookup yields CDR1 SGHRS and CDR2 YFSETQ. With 4 bases removed from V and 4 bases from J, the gap between germline ends came to 16 bases.

The chain carries TRBV6-5 and TRBJ2-7; TRBD2 might be the D (5 bases). The V gene lost 5 bases and the J gene lost 6 bases, with 20 bases spanning the gap. Germline loops: CDR1 MNHEY, CDR2 SVGAGI. The CDR3 contains 15 residues. The CDR3 sequence is CASSPRNRGIGEQYF. The CDR3 nucleotides are TGTGCCAGCAGTCCTCGGAATAGAGGGATCGGCGAGCAGTACTTC.

On this clonotype itself: Germline is not matched at one junction end, which may reflect a read error. The chain couples TRBV4-2 to TRBJ2-7; D ambiguous. The CDR3 runs to 18 residues. Germline V gene sequence: CDR1 LGHNA, CDR2 YNFKEQ. CDR3: CASSQELVLQGLSYEQHF. The CDR3 region has the DNA TGTGCCAGCAGCCAAGAATTAGTTTTACAAGGCCTGTCCTACGAGCAGCACTTC.

This clonotype has only one observation. At one boundary the junction diverges from the germline segment, which might be a read error. V and J are TRBV20-1 and TRBJ2-1; 10 bases line up with TRBD2. The CDR3 spans 16 residues. CDR1 and CDR2 (germline): DFQATT, SNEGSKA (reference sequence). CDR3 protein: CSDRATSGKTYNEQFF. CDR3 nucleotides: TGCAGTGATAGAGCCACTAGCGGGAAGACCTACAATGAGCAGTTCTTC.

About this clonotype itself: In this CDR3 the conserved last residue, phenylalanine or tryptophan, is missing, so a read error is likely. The gene calls are TRBV6-5 and TRBJ2-2, with D unresolved. V dropped 6 bases and J dropped 5 bases, with 4 bases sitting between them. Germline CDR1 is MNHEY and CDR2 is SVGAGI. This CDR3 has 11 residues. The DNA of the CDR3 is TGTGCCAGCAGCCGGACCGGGGAGCTGTTTTCT. It encodes CASSRTGELFS.

V gene TRBV11-1 combines with J gene TRBJ2-7; D is uncertain. Germline CDR1 is SGHAT and CDR2 is FQDESV (reference sequence). CDR3 size: 13 residues. V was pared by 3 bases and J by 6 bases, with 12 bases between. The CDR3 protein is CASSFPEYGEQYF. CDR3 DNA: TGTGCCAGCAGCTTTCCAGAATATGGCGAGCAGTACTTC.

Comments on this clonotype: The CDR3 carries no conserved terminal phenylalanine or tryptophan, so it likely arises from a read error. It is unclear where the CDR3 begins or ends on the DNA, so no DNA is shown, and the CDR3 is as TCRdb lists it. The V and J genes are TRBV11-3 and TRBJ2-5; the table's D call, TRBD2, has no DNA check behind it. From germline, CDR1 is SGHNT and CDR2 YENEEA. The CDR3 comprises 16 residues, both ends counted. CDR3 residues: CASSLGLAGVQETLYL.

This clonotype was picked up one time. The junction departs from germline at one end; a sequencing error may be responsible. V usage is TRBV11-2 and J usage is TRBJ2-5; D call uncertain. The CDR3 covers 13 residues. CDR1 is SGHAT, CDR2 FQNNGV, per germline. CDR3: CASSLEIQEIQYF. CDR3 nucleotide sequence: TGTGCCAGCAGTTTAGAAATTCAAGAGATCCAGTACTTC.

Turning to this clonotype: A read error may produce the germline difference seen at one junction end. V is TRBV4-1 and J is TRBJ2-3; 8 nucleotides align to TRBD2. The CDR3 covers 18 residues. Germline CDR1 MGHRA, CDR2 YSYEKL. Written as DNA, the CDR3 is TGCGCCAACAGCCAGGTGACTAGCGAGAGTGTATACACAGATACGCAGTATTTT. Amino acid sequence: CANSQVTSESVYTDTQYF.

This chain joins TRBV11-2 and TRBJ2-2; D uncertain. Germline CDR1 and CDR2: SGHAT and FQNNGV. This CDR3 contains 11 residues. The germline V and J ends were trimmed by 8 bases and 10 bases, with 11 bases remaining between them. The DNA for the CDR3 is TGTGCCAGCTCCCCTTTATTGGAGCTGTTTTTT. Translating gives CASSPLLELFF.

As for this clonotype: A much larger clone differs from this one at a single base, so this may be a read error. The CDR3 region has the DNA TGTGTCAGCGGGACAGGGGTTGAAAAACTGTTTTTT. Protein product: CVSGTGVEKLFF. V is TRBV28 and J is TRBJ1-4; 10 bases are a match to TRBD1. CDR1 is MDHEN and CDR2 is SYDVKM in the germline V gene. CDR3 size: 12 residues.

This clonotype was observed at least ten times. The V call is TRBV14, the J call TRBJ2-6; possibly TRBD2 for D (6 bases). Between the trimmed V and J ends, which lost 4 bases and 3 bases, there was a span of 7 bases. Germline V lookup: CDR1 SGHDN, CDR2 FVKESK. CDR3 length equals 14 residues. The CDR3 is CASSRGVGANVLTF. Here the CDR3 DNA reads TGTGCCAGCAGCCGGGGGGTTGGGGCCAACGTCCTGACTTTC.

Many counts were recorded for this clonotype. This chain joins TRBV6-6 and TRBJ1-5; D might be TRBD1 (6 bases). Between the trimmed V and J ends, which lost 6 bases and 5 bases, there was a span of 17 bases. Germline CDR1 is MNHNY and CDR2 is SVGAGI (reference sequence). The CDR3 is 15 amino acids. Written as DNA, the CDR3 is TGTGCCAGCAGCTCTCCGGACAGTTTCCATCAGCCCCAGCATTTT. The encoded protein is CASSSPDSFHQPQHF.

The chain has TRBV6-6 and TRBJ2-1; D is undetermined. Per the germline V gene, CDR1 is MNHNY and CDR2 is SVGAGI (reference sequence). V was pared by 1 base and J by 3 bases, with 7 bases between. This CDR3 is 14 amino acids long. Written as DNA, the CDR3 is TGTGCCAGCAGTTACTTAGCCCTCTACAATGAGCAGTTCTTC. Translated: CASSYLALYNEQFF.

This clonotype occurred a few times. The chain is built from TRBV28 and TRBJ2-7; D gene ambiguous. Germline V lookup: CDR1 MDHEN, CDR2 SYDVKM. Trimming removed 2 bases at V and 3 bases at J, with 11 bases between. This CDR3 region has 14 residues. The CDR3 here is CASSLDNRGYEQYF. The CDR3 DNA is TGTGCCAGCAGTTTAGACAATCGAGGCTACGAGCAGTACTTC.

A word on this clonotype: A much larger clone differs from this one at a single base, so this may be a read error. The V gene is TRBV7-8, the J gene TRBJ1-2; D may be TRBD1 (6 bases). With 1 base removed from V and 10 bases from J, the gap between germline ends came to 25 bases. Germline-derived CDR1 and CDR2 are SGHVS and FQNEAQ. CDR3 length: 17 residues. The CDR3, as DNA: TGTGCCAGCAGCTTAGGGTTGGGGGGACAACTCCTTGGTGACTACACCTTC. Encoded protein: CASSLGLGGQLLGDYTF. Variable domain in full (rest from reference TRBV7-8 and TRBJ1-2): GAGVSQSPRYKVAKRGQDVALRCDPISGHVSLFWYQQALGQGPEFLTYFQNEAQLDKSGLPSDRFFAERPEGSVSTLKIQRTQQEDSAVYLCASSLGLGGQLLGDYTFGSGTRLTVV.